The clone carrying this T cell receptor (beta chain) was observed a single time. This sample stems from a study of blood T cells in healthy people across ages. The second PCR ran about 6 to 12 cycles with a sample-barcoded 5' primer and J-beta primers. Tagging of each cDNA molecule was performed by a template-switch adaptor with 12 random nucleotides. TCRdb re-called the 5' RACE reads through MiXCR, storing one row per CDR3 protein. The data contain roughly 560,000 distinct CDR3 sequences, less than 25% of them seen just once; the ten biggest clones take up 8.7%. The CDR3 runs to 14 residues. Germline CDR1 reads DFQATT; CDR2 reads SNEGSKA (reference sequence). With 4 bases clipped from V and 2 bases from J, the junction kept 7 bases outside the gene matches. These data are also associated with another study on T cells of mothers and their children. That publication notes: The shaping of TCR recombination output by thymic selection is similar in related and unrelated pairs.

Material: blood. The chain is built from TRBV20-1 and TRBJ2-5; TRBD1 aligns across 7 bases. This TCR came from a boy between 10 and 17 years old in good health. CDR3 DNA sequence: TGCAGTGCTATACAGGGGATCTTACAAGAGACCCAGTACTTC. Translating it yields CSAIQGILQETQYF.